This T cell receptor (beta chain) is from a study of T-cell reconstitution after alpha-beta-depleted transplantation in children. General study points: Several hundred graft clones that had expanded were reportedly the source of alpha-beta T cells about two months after transplant.

The authors prepared the TCRbeta library with unique molecular identifiers. MiXCR was run by TCRdb on the PCR reads, yielding one entry per CDR3 protein. The repertoire holds roughly 300,000 distinct CDR3 sequences, with 9.5% to 13% as singletons. CDR3 length equals 12 residues. The V gene's germline CDR1 is SGHVS and CDR2 FQNEAQ. On this clonotype: No antigen is known for it. A much larger clone differs from this one at a single base, so this may be a read error.

The sample consisted of peripheral blood, taken 180 days after TCRalphabeta/CD19-depleted stem cell transplant. The V call is TRBV7-8, the J call TRBJ2-3; tentative D call: TRBD1 (6 bases). The sequence was collected from a male patient between 2 and 10 years old who had a stem cell transplant for chronic granulomatous disease, so the T cells may come from the graft donor. The CDR3 DNA reads TGTGCCAGCAGCTATTGGACAGATATGCAGTATTTT. It translates to CASSYWTDMQYF.